Below, 32 T cell receptor beta chains from the same sample are listed, as sequenced in a study of blood T cell repertoires in COVID-19 (dated by TCRdb to 2018 to 2020). The protocol used for the library was the immunoSEQ multiplex PCR assay. TCRdb stores this immuneACCESS table with in-frame sequences only. Part of the clones is absent; in the studies checked, under half of the shortfall reflects unresolved V genes, and no reason is known for the rest. Within this sample are around 250,000 clones, with around four fifths of them counted one time only. In total, the top ten clones hold under 4.5% of the sample. The sample comprised PBMCs or T cells enriched from blood (not recorded which). Receptor source: a young man with acute COVID-19.

The chain joins TRBV5-8 to TRBJ2-1, with TRBD2 as a possible D gene (7 bases). The CDR3 loop spans 14 amino acids. Trimming shortened V by 6 bases and J by 3 bases, and 13 bases separated the two germline ends. CDR1 and CDR2 from the germline V gene are SGHTS and YDEGEE. The CDR3 sequence is CASITRGGYNEQFF. In nucleotides, the CDR3 is TGTGCCAGCATTACTAGGGGGGGCTACAATGAGCAGTTCTTC.

The DNA for the CDR3 is TGCGCCAGCAGCCCTGAGTACGCGGGGCCCCTGGGGGAGACCCAGTACTTC. This codes for CASSPEYAGPLGETQYF. The genes are TRBV4-1 and TRBJ2-5; perhaps TRBD2 as D (6 bases). Looked up from germline, CDR1 is MGHRA and CDR2 is YSYEKL. This CDR3 region has 17 residues. The ends were cut back, 4 bases at V and 5 bases at J, with 23 bases in the middle.

This chain joins TRBV4-2 and TRBJ2-5; 11 bases match TRBD2. The CDR3 has 16 residues. The ends lost 0 bases at V and 5 bases at J; junction bases unmatched: 5. Germline CDR1 reads LGHNA; CDR2 reads YNFKEQ. DNA for the CDR3: TGTGCCAGCAGCCAAGAGTTCCTAGCGGGAGGTGAGACCCAGTACTTC. It is translated as CASSQEFLAGGETQYF.

The chain is built from TRBV7-2 and TRBJ1-2; 9 positions match TRBD1. The V gene's germline CDR1 is SGHTA and CDR2 FQGNSA. There are 13 residues in the CDR3. The trim removed 5 bases at V and 8 bases at J, leaving 6 bases unmatched. DNA of the CDR3: TGTGCCAGCAGCCTAGACAGGGGGGAAGGCTACACCTTC. It codes for CASSLDRGEGYTF.

V and J are TRBV19 and TRBJ1-3, with TRBD1 identical over 7 bases. Germline assignment: CDR1 LNHDA and CDR2 SQIVND (reference sequence). This CDR3 has 13 residues. V lost 5 bases and J lost 4; bases outside the gene matches: 2. The CDR3: CASSGGQGNTIYF. The CDR3 DNA is TGTGCCAGTAGTGGGGGACAGGGAAACACCATATATTTT.

This clone appeared once. The V call is TRBV5-4, the J call TRBJ1-2, with 8 bases identical to TRBD1. CDR3 length: 15 residues. Germline CDR1 and CDR2: SGHNT and YYREEE (reference sequence). Trimming cost V 4 bases and J 0 bases; bases outside gene matches: 5. CDR3 amino acids: CASSLDRATNYGYTF. The DNA of the CDR3 is TGTGCCAGCAGCCTGGACAGGGCCACTAACTATGGCTACACCTTC.

This clone was found a few times. The CDR3 nucleotides are TGTGCCAGTAGCCGTGACAGGAACTATGGCTACACCTTC. The encoded protein is CASSRDRNYGYTF. The chain recombines TRBV19 with TRBJ1-2; D may be TRBD1 (6 bases). This CDR3 is built from 13 residues. CDR1 is LNHDA, CDR2 SQIVND, per germline (reference sequence). The ends were cut back, 6 bases at V and 2 bases at J, with 10 bases in the middle. The full variable domain, in which reference TRBV19 and TRBJ1-2 provide the parts outside the CDR3, is DGGITQSPKYLFRKEGQNVTLSCEQNLNHDAMYWYRQDPGQGLRLIYYSQIVNDFQKGDIAEGYSVSREKKESFPLTVTSAQKNPTAFYLCASSRDRNYGYTFGSGTRLTVV.

A single count supports this clone. The chain links TRBV16 to TRBJ1-1, with D uncertain. The V and J ends lost 2 bases and 3 bases respectively, with 16 bases between them. The CDR3 loop spans 16 amino acids. CDR1 and CDR2 from the germline V gene are KGHSY and FQNENV. Here the CDR3 reads CASSQIPGFLYTEAFF. CDR3 in DNA: TGTGCCAGCAGCCAAATTCCGGGGTTTTTGTACACTGAAGCTTTCTTT.

The V and J genes are TRBV7-2 and TRBJ1-1, with unresolved D. The CDR3 consists of 15 residues. Germline CDR1 is SGHTA and CDR2 is FQGNSA. V lost 1 base and J 1 base, leaving 10 bases between the germline ends. The CDR3 loop is CASSLGTPPNTEAFF. The CDR3 coding sequence is TGTGCCAGCAGCTTAGGGACTCCCCCGAACACTGAAGCTTTCTTT.

The chain recombines TRBV10-2 with TRBJ1-4, with 7 bases aligning to TRBD1. V lost 4 bases to trimming and J lost 1 base; unmatched junction nucleotides: 6. This CDR3 is built from 16 residues. Germline V gene data show CDR1 as WSHSY and CDR2 as SAAADI. The CDR3 region is CASSVGTVRTNEKLFF. The CDR3 region has the DNA TGCGCCAGCAGTGTTGGGACAGTCCGAACTAATGAAAAACTGTTTTTT.

V and J are TRBV14 and TRBJ2-1, with 16 nucleotides matching TRBD2. V shed 5 bases, J shed 9 bases, and the junction held 4 bases outside the gene matches. This CDR3 has 15 amino acids. Germline V gene lookup returns CDR1 SGHDN and CDR2 FVKESK. The CDR3 DNA is TGTGCCAGCAGCGGCGGGACTAGCGGGAGGGGTGAGCAGTTCTTC. As protein: CASSGGTSGRGEQFF.

This chain uses TRBV29-1 with TRBJ2-2; possibly TRBD1 for D (6 bases). The CDR3 spans 12 residues. V was shortened by 4 bases and J by 8 bases, with 11 bases between the two germline ends. Germline assignment: CDR1 SQVTM and CDR2 ANQGSEA. CDR3 DNA sequence: TGCAGCGTTGGACAGGCGTTAGGGGAGCTGTTTTTT. Translation gives CSVGQALGELFF.

This chain links TRBV5-1 with TRBJ1-1; 11 nucleotides match TRBD1. J lost 6 bases, V lost 4 bases, and 8 bases had no gene match. CDR1 is SGHRS, CDR2 YFSETQ, per germline. This CDR3 is built from 15 residues. This CDR3 reads CASSGGQGAGPEAFF. CDR3 nucleotides: TGCGCCAGCAGCGGTGGACAGGGGGCCGGACCTGAAGCTTTCTTT.

The J gene is TRBJ2-1, the V gene TRBV24-1; 9 nucleotides line up with TRBD2. The CDR3 totals 16 residues. Looked up from germline, CDR1 is KGHDR and CDR2 is SFDVKD. The V segment lost 4 bases and the J segment 1 base; nucleotides outside the gene matches: 4. Here the CDR3 DNA reads TGTGCCACCAGTGAGGTTAGCGGGGGATCCTACAATGAGCAGTTCTTC. Protein sequence: CATSEVSGGSYNEQFF.

This chain joins TRBV5-8 and TRBJ2-6, with D perhaps matching TRBD1 (6 bases). V was cut by 1 base and J by 0 bases, with 14 bases left in between. Germline lookup yields CDR1 SGHTS and CDR2 YDEGEE. The CDR3 length is 18 residues. DNA for the CDR3: TGTGCCAGCAGCTTGTTAGGGGGTATAATCTCTGGGGCCAACGTCCTGACTTTC. It codes for CASSLLGGIISGANVLTF.

The chain has TRBV28 and TRBJ1-1; D possibly corresponds to TRBD1 (6 bases). V lost 3 bases to trimming and J lost 4 bases, with 15 bases between them. Germline V gene data show CDR1 as MDHEN and CDR2 as SYDVKM. The CDR3 spans 15 residues. The DNA for the CDR3 is TGTGCCAGCAGTTTCTGGGGCAGGGGTTTCACTGAAGCTTTCTTT. The encoded protein is CASSFWGRGFTEAFF. Looking up the rest from reference TRBV28 and TRBJ1-1 gives the full variable domain: DVKVTQSSRYLVKRTGEKVFLECVQDMDHENMFWYRQDPGLGLRLIYFSYDVKMKEKGDIPEGYSVSREKKERFSLILESASTNQTSMYLCASSFWGRGFTEAFFGQGTRLTVV.

This clone turned up a few times. The chain is built from TRBV10-1 and TRBJ1-6; unclear D gene. CDR3 length: 13 amino acids. CDR1 WNHNN and CDR2 SYGVQD come from the germline V gene (reference sequence). V gave up 5 bases and J gave up 9 bases, with 11 bases separating them. The CDR3 protein is CASSTGLGSPLHF. CDR3 nucleotides: TGCGCCAGCAGTACGGGTCTAGGTTCACCCCTCCACTTT.

Points on this clone: Distinct nucleotide sequences in the sample also encode this CDR3. The gene calls are TRBV5-1 and TRBJ1-5; D is perhaps TRBD1 (6 bases). Looked up from germline, CDR1 is SGHRS and CDR2 is YFSETQ. The CDR3 totals 15 residues. V was pared by 0 bases and J by 4 bases, with 11 bases between. The CDR3 DNA follows: TGCGCCAGCAGCTTGGAGGGGGTGGCGAATCAGCCCCAGCATTTT. Protein sequence: CASSLEGVANQPQHF.

CDR3 bases: TGTGCCAGCAGCGCCCGGGACAGCCCTGCGGATGGCTACACCTTC. Protein: CASSARDSPADGYTF. The rearrangement links TRBV7-8 to TRBJ1-2; TRBD1 matches 7 bases. The CDR3 consists of 15 residues. Losses at the gene ends were 5 bases for V and 6 bases for J; bases not matched to a gene: 12. Germline V gene sequence: CDR1 SGHVS, CDR2 FQNEAQ. The variable domain in full, with the rest retrieved from reference TRBV7-8 and TRBJ1-2, is GAGVSQSPRYKVAKRGQDVALRCDPISGHVSLFWYQQALGQGPEFLTYFQNEAQLDKSGLPSDRFFAERPEGSVSTLKIQRTQQEDSAVYLCASSARDSPADGYTFGSGTRLTVV.

The chain carries TRBV25-1 and TRBJ2-2; D is unresolved. The CDR3 contains 14 residues. Trimming cost V 7 bases and J 3 bases, with 12 bases left between them. The germline V gene has CDR1 MGHDK and CDR2 SYGVNS. DNA of the CDR3: TGTGCCAGCACTCATCGCTCGGACACCGGGGAGCTGTTTTTT. It codes for CASTHRSDTGELFF.

This clone turned up a few times. This chain uses TRBV12-5 with TRBJ1-1; D is ambiguous. The CDR3 totals 15 residues. Per the germline V gene, CDR1 is LGHNT and CDR2 is FRNRAP. V lost 1 base to trimming and J lost 4 bases, with 13 bases between them. The DNA for the CDR3 is TGTGCTAGTGGTTTGGGGTGGGCAGGTGGCACTGAAGCTTTCTTT. It codes for CASGLGWAGGTEAFF.

This clone was counted only a few times. The chain recombines TRBV27 with TRBJ2-2; no clear D gene. This CDR3 contains 11 residues. Germline V gene lookup returns CDR1 MNHEY and CDR2 SMNVEV (reference sequence). V dropped 6 bases and J dropped 5 bases, with 4 bases sitting between them. CDR3 residues: CASRRTGELFF. DNA of the CDR3: TGTGCCAGCAGGAGGACCGGGGAGCTGTTTTTT.

The CDR3 spells CASSLRDSSYNSPLHF. The DNA for the CDR3 is TGTGCCAGCAGTCTCCGGGACAGCTCCTATAATTCACCCCTCCACTTT. V and J are TRBV27 and TRBJ1-6, with TRBD1 identical over 7 bases. The germline gives CDR1 MNHEY, CDR2 SMNVEV (reference sequence). The V segment lost 5 bases and the J segment 0 bases; nucleotides outside the gene matches: 4. CDR3 length: 16 residues.

The genes are TRBV7-2 and TRBJ2-2, with no clear D. CDR1 SGHTA and CDR2 FQGNSA come from the germline V gene. CDR3 size: 15 residues. V lost 2 bases, J lost 2 bases, and 9 bases lay in between. In DNA form, the CDR3 reads TGTGCCAGCAGCTTAATACTGAGAAACACCGGGGAGCTGTTTTTT. It translates to CASSLILRNTGELFF.

The genes are TRBV7-3 and TRBJ2-1; TRBD2 aligns across 10 bases. The CDR3 has 15 amino acids. After removal of 0 bases from V and 15 bases from J, the junction contained 11 bases not matched to a gene. The germline CDR1 and CDR2 sequences are SGHTA and FQGTGA. CDR3 coding DNA: TGTGCCAGCAGCTTAACTGCACTAGCGGGGCCCCCCCTGTTCTTC. This gives the protein CASSLTALAGPPLFF.

The V call is TRBV2, the J call TRBJ1-1; possibly TRBD1 for D (6 bases). Germline CDR1 is SNHLY and CDR2 is FYNNEI. The CDR3 totals 15 residues. Trimming took 6 bases from V and 1 from J, leaving 15 bases between them. CDR3 DNA: TGTGCCAGCAGAACAGGGCGGAACAAGAACACTGAAGCTTTCTTT. This codes for CASRTGRNKNTEAFF.

V usage is TRBV7-6 and J usage is TRBJ1-5, with 7 bases identical to TRBD1. The CDR3 has 14 amino acids. Germline assignment: CDR1 SGHVS and CDR2 FNYEAQ. Trimming at V came to 4 bases and at J to 7 bases, leaving 7 bases not matched to a gene. CDR3 coding DNA: TGTGCCAGCAGCTGGGCCGGACAGGACCAGCCCCAGCATTTT. Residues: CASSWAGQDQPQHF.

This clone was seen only a few times. The chain couples TRBV10-3 to TRBJ2-1; 13 bases match TRBD2. From germline, CDR1 is ENHRY and CDR2 SYGVKD. The CDR3 contains 15 residues. V lost 10 bases, J lost 4 bases, and 7 bases stayed unmatched. CDR3 DNA: TGTGCCACTTTGGGACTAGCGGGACTTTACAATGAGCAGTTCTTC. It is translated as CATLGLAGLYNEQFF.

The DNA of the CDR3 is TGTGCCAGCAGCCAGGGACGCGGGGGCGGCTACACCTTC. It is translated as CASSQGRGGGYTF. The rearrangement uses TRBV14 and TRBJ1-2; tentative D call: TRBD1 (6 bases). Germline lookup yields CDR1 SGHDN and CDR2 FVKESK. The CDR3 runs 13 residues. V lost 3 bases, J lost 8 bases, and 13 bases lay in between.

The gene calls are TRBV3-1 (or the pseudogene TRBV3-2) and TRBJ2-5, with TRBD1 matching 9 bases. The CDR3 is 16 amino acids. V was clipped by 4 bases and J by 2 bases; unmatched bases: 8. Germline-derived CDR1 and CDR2 are LGHDT and YNNKEL (reference sequence). CDR3 DNA: TGTGCCAGCAGCCGTACATCCGGGACAGGGCAAGAGACCCAGTACTTC. It codes for CASSRTSGTGQETQYF.

V and J are TRBV20-1 and TRBJ1-1; D perhaps matches TRBD1 (5 bases). The CDR3 totals 11 residues. Germline V gene lookup returns CDR1 DFQATT and CDR2 SNEGSKA (reference sequence). V was cut by 7 bases and J by 1 base, with 7 bases left in between. CDR3 sequence (DNA): TGCAGTGGGCAGGGGAACACTGAAGCTTTCTTT. Its translation is CSGQGNTEAFF.

This clone was recorded only once. The chain carries TRBV19 and TRBJ2-3, with TRBD2 matching over 9 bases. The CDR3 length is 16 residues. The junction had 10 bases not matched to a gene; V was cut back by 7 bases and J by 2 bases. Germline V lookup: CDR1 LNHDA, CDR2 SQIVND (reference sequence). CDR3 sequence reads: CASTLGPSGVTDTQYF. The CDR3 DNA reads as TGTGCCAGTACCTTAGGGCCTAGCGGGGTCACAGATACGCAGTATTTT.